This T cell receptor beta chain was captured in a study of blood T cell repertoires in COVID-19. Germline loops: CDR1 MNHEY, CDR2 SVGAGI. The CDR3 covers 12 residues. V gave up 6 bases and J gave up 3 bases, with 8 bases separating them. Clones were read by immunoSEQ multiplex PCR, and TCRdb kept only the in-frame ones, dropping some. The sample yields 250,000 to 300,000 clones, around 90% seen once. Participants' own reports of clinical history determined their cohort assignment. The study counted Cohort 3 donors as recovered given two negative PCRs, clearance, or symptom resolution. This clone was seen once.

The sequence was collected from a woman aged 25-40 years who had recovered from COVID-19. The V call is TRBV6-5, the J call TRBJ1-1, with D possibly matching TRBD1 (5 bases). Sequenced input: PBMCs or T cells enriched from blood (not recorded which). CDR3 amino acids: CASRTGDTEAFF. The CDR3 DNA is TGTGCCAGCAGAACGGGGGACACTGAAGCTTTCTTT.